This T cell receptor (beta chain) was identified during a study of T cell repertoires in cytomegalovirus infection. Overall study results and limits: People with CMV and the relevant HLA were identified by cumulative public TCR beta family frequency.

TCRdb reprocessed the reads via MiXCR and lists one record per CDR3 protein. The sample consists of about 500,000 distinct CDR3 sequences, 30% to 40% of them appearing once. This clonotype was recorded many times. Antigen unknown. The specimen was cultured PBMCs, collected from culture after CMV antigen stimulation. The origin of this receptor is a human donor in good health (CMV status not recorded). Some clones in this sample may be carry-over from other donors' samples.

Here the CDR3 DNA reads TGTGCCAGCAGCTTAGGGGGCGCGGGTGGTGGGGCCAACGTCCTGACTTTC. Residues: CASSLGGAGGGANVLTF. J is TRBJ2-6 and V is TRBV7-2; either TRBD1 or TRBD2 may supply D (5 bases each). The CDR3 is 17 residues long. Between the trimmed V and J ends, which lost 1 base and 3 bases, there was a span of 13 bases. Germline loops: CDR1 SGHTA, CDR2 FQGNSA. Based on the CDR3 plus reference TRBV7-2 and TRBJ2-6, the full variable domain is GAGVSQSPSNKVTEKGKDVELRCDPISGHTALYWYRQSLGQGLEFLIYFQGNSAPDKSGLPSDRFSAERTGGSVSTLTIQRTQQEDSAVYLCASSLGGAGGGANVLTFGAGSRLTVL.